The clone carrying this TCR beta chain was recorded many times. After removal of 7 bases from V and 2 bases from J, the junction contained 7 bases not matched to a gene. Germline values: CDR1 SGHTA, CDR2 FQGNSA. This CDR3 is built from 15 residues. This specimen comes from a study of early T cells in non-severe SARS-CoV-2 infection. Tagging with unique molecular identifiers was applied to individual cDNA molecules. TCRdb recomputed calls from the 5' RACE reads with MiXCR, one row per CDR3 protein. The sample yields 60,000 or so distinct CDR3 sequences, about 12% seen once. J is TRBJ2-1 and V is TRBV7-2; 8 bases align to TRBD2. The TCR was taken from an adult who was a healthcare worker with PCR-confirmed SARS-CoV-2 infection or an uninfected control (not recorded which). Sequencing was carried out using whole blood. The CDR3: CASTISGAPYNEQFF. In DNA form, the CDR3 reads TGTGCCAGCACCATTAGCGGGGCTCCCTACAATGAGCAGTTCTTC.